This T cell receptor beta chain was captured in a study of OX40 agonist ivuxolimab in advanced cancers. Notes on the research overall: Ivuxolimab was a fully human IgG2 agonistic monoclonal antibody targeting the costimulatory receptor OX40 (CD134). Intravenous ivuxolimab was administered to patients every 2 weeks at six dose levels: 0.01, 0.1, 0.3, 1.5, 3 and 10 mg/kg. Among the roughly 50 dose-escalation patients, about 20 had hepatocellular carcinoma, roughly 15 melanoma, 9 renal cell carcinoma and 9 head and neck cancer. A male proportion of 75% to 85% and a mean age of about 60 years, ranging from roughly 23 to 79, were recorded for the dose-escalation cohort. Patients were allowed to have had prior anti-PD-1, anti-PD-L1 or anti-CTLA-4 therapy, and approximately 40% of the dose-escalation patients had previously received checkpoint inhibitors. Partial responses occurred in three dose-escalation patients, of whom one had hepatocellular carcinoma and two had cutaneous melanoma. Peripheral TCRbeta sequencing was intended to test whether TCR sequence diversity was altered and clonal T-cell expansion was caused by ivuxolimab. The paper covers the monotherapy dose-escalation part of the phase I ivuxolimab trial, which included N = 52 patients. What the work shows at the level of the full study, not this receptor alone: Low levels of normalized T-cell clonal expansion were also seen in some patients who did not respond. On average, CD8+ T cells showed more expanded clones than CD4+ T cells after ivuxolimab. In the 0.1-3.0 mg/kg groups, partial responders were among the patients with the lowest normalized peripheral clonal expansion, particularly in CD8+ T cells. Which antigens the clonally expanded peripheral T cells were specific for was not determined. At doses from 0.1 to 3.0 mg/kg, clonal expansion was seen in both CD4+ and CD8+ blood T cells between baseline and week 6.

Points on this clone: Its antigen is unknown. Qualities for individual bases were not recorded, and no much larger clone is one base off.

Patients with autoimmune disease history or receiving systemic immunosuppression were excluded from the trial. In every dose cohort, peripheral blood was drawn for TCR sequencing at baseline, cycle 4 day 1, and cycle 7 day 1. The samples were drawn from a first-in-human, open-label, multicenter phase I dose-escalation trial of ivuxolimab. Adults with locally advanced or metastatic melanoma, renal cell carcinoma, hepatocellular carcinoma or head and neck squamous cell carcinoma were enrolled in the trial. Before TCR sequencing, CD4+ T cells and CD8+ T cells from peripheral blood were sorted into separate populations. The CDR3 starts with the cysteine, ends with the phenylalanine, and has 15 residues. Only the CDR3 part of the read is kept: 45 bases, read in frame from the first base. CDR1 and CDR2 were assigned from the germline V gene as SGHRS and YFSETQ. Trimmed from V: 4 bases; trimmed from J: 7 bases; junction bases lacking a gene match: 6.

For sequencing of the TCRbeta CDR3 region, genomic DNA was extracted from the sorted cells. The immunoSEQ Assay was used to sequence the TCRbeta CDR3 regions. Entries here come from immuneACCESS through TCRdb and include only in-frame sequences with V and J called. Some clones fail to appear in such tables; in the studies checked, an unresolved V gene covers under half of the shortfall, and the cause of the remainder is unknown. This sample comprises about 110,000 clones, around 90% of them detected only once. The ten largest make up 0.27% of the sample. This sequence originates from an adult with an advanced solid tumor such as melanoma, head and neck, liver or kidney cancer. The chain links TRBV5-1 with TRBJ1-6, and 9 junction bases match TRBD1. The source material was CD4+ or CD8+ T cells sorted from blood, sampled in a trial of the OX40 agonist ivuxolimab. Here the CDR3 is given as CASSPGQGINSPLHF. The base sequence is TGCGCCAGCAGCCCTGGACAGGGGATCAATTCACCCCTCCACTTT. Reference TRBV5-1 and TRBJ1-6 proteins supply the regions before and after the CDR3; the full variable domain is: KAGVTQTPRYLIKTRGQQVTLSCSPISGHRSVSWYQQTPGQGLQFLFEYFSETQRNKGNFPGRFSGRQFSNSRSEMNVSTLELGDSALYLCASSPGQGINSPLHFGNGTRLTVT.